This T cell receptor (beta chain) was recorded in a study of early T cells in non-severe SARS-CoV-2 infection. MiXCR, applied by TCRdb to the 5' RACE reads, yields one record per CDR3 protein. The data show around 76,000 distinct CDR3 sequences, about 10% seen once. This CDR3 contains 14 residues. V was trimmed by 3 bases and J by 2 bases, leaving 12 bases between them. CDR1 and CDR2 (germline): SGDLS, YYNGEE. The sequence was collected from an adult who was a healthcare worker with PCR-confirmed SARS-CoV-2 infection or an uninfected control (not recorded which). The chain recombines TRBV9 with TRBJ2-7; D is tentatively TRBD1 or TRBD2 (5 bases each). The sequenced sample consisted of whole blood. Here the CDR3 DNA reads TGTGCCAGCAGCGGAAGGGACGGACCCTACGAGCAGTACTTC. It codes for CASSGRDGPYEQYF.